One TCR beta chain is described in this entry. Its antigen is currently unknown. Use of 60 Vbeta and 13 Jbeta primers characterized the PCR. The assay was immunoSEQ multiplex PCR, and TCRdb's table has in-frame clones only and misses some. The sample's table shows around 150,000 clones. These data are taken from a study of cytomegalovirus exposure and HLA in healthy donors. Study-wide findings and caveats: Equally common other TCR beta chains were less clonally expanded than HLA-associated ones, a later analysis found. Follow-up analysis later connected one missense variant in DCLRE1C with trimming of TCR beta V- and J-genes. The authors later found TCR association rates varying by HLA locus, with DRB1 most and HLA-C fewest.

Germline loops: CDR1 SGHTA, CDR2 FQGNSA. V was clipped by 10 bases and J by 4 bases; unmatched bases: 16. CDR3 length equals 16 residues. Sample: PBMCs. The origin of this receptor is a woman aged 55-70 years in good health and CMV-seronegative. The chain joins TRBV7-2 to TRBJ1-3; TRBD1 matches at 7 bases. The CDR3 region is CATSGGTDLWGNTIYF. The CDR3 bases are TGTGCCACCTCGGGTGGGACAGACTTATGGGGAAACACCATATATTTT.